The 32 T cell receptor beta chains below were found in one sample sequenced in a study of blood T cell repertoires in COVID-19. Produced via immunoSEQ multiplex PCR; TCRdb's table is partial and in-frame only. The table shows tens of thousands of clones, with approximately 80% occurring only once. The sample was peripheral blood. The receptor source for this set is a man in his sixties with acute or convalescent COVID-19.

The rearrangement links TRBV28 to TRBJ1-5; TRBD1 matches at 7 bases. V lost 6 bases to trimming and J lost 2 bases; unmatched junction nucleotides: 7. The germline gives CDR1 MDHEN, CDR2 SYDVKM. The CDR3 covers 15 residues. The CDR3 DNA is TGTGCCAGCAGGGAACAGGGGTTGGGCAATCAGCCCCAGCATTTT. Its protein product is CASREQGLGNQPQHF.

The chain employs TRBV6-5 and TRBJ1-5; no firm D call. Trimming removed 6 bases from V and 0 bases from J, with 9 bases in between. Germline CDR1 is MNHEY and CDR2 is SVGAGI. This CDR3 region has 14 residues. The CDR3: CASSNGDSNQPQHF. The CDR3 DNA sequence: TGTGCCAGCAGCAACGGGGATAGCAATCAGCCCCAGCATTTT.

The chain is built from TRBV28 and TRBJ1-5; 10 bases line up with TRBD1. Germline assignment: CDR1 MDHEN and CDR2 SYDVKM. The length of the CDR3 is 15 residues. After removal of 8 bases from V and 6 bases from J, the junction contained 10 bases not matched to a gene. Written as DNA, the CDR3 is TGTGCCAGCCGGTTGCGGGGACAGGGGAGTCAGCCCCAGCATTTT. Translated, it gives CASRLRGQGSQPQHF.

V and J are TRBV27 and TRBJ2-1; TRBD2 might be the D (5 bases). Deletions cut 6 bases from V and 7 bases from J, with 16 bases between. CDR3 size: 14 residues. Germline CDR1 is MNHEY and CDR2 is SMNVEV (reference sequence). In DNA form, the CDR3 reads TGTGCCAGCAGCCCTTCCGGGATACCGAATGAGCAGTTCTTC. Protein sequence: CASSPSGIPNEQFF.

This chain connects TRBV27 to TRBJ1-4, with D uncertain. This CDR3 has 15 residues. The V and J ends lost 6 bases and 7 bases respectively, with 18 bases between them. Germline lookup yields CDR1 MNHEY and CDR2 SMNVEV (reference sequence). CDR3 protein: CASSPRGGGGEKLFF. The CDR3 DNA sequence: TGTGCCAGCAGCCCCCGGGGTGGAGGTGGTGAAAAACTGTTTTTT.

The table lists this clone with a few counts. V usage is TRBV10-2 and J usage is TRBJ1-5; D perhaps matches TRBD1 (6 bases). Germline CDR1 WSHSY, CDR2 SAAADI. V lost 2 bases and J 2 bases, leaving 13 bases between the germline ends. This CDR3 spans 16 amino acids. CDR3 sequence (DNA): TGCGCCAGCAGTGAGGTCGGGGGGGCAGGCAATCAGCCCCAGCATTTT. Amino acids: CASSEVGGAGNQPQHF.

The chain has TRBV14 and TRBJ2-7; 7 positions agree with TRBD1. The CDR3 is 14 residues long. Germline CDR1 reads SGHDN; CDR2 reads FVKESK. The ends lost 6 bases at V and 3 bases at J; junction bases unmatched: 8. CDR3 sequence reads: CASRLSGTVYEQYF. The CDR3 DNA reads TGTGCCAGCAGGCTTTCCGGGACAGTCTACGAGCAGTACTTC. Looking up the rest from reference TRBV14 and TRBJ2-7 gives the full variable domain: EAGVTQFPSHSVIEKGQTVTLRCDPISGHDNLYWYRRVMGKEIKFLLHFVKESKQDESGMPNNRFLAERTGGTYSTLKVQPAELEDSGVYFCASRLSGTVYEQYFGPGTRLTVT.

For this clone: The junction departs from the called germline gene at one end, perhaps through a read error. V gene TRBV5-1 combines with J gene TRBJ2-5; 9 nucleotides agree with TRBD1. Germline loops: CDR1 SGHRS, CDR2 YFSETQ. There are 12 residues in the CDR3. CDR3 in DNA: TGCGTCAGCTGGGACAGGGAAGAGACCCAGTACTTC. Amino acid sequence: CVSWDREETQYF.

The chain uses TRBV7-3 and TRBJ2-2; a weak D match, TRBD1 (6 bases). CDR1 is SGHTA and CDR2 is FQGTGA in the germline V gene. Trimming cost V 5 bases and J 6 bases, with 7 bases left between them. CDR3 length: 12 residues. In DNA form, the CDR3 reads TGTGCCAGCAGCACAGGGTCCGGGGAGCTGTTTTTT. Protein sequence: CASSTGSGELFF.

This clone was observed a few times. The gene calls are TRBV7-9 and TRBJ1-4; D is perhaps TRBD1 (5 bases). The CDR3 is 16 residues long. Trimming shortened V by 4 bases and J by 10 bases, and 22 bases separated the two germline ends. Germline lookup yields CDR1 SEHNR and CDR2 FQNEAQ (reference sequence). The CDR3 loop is CASSSPGTGQGGKLFF. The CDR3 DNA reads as TGTGCCAGCAGCTCGCCCGGTACGGGCCAGGGTGGAAAACTGTTTTTT. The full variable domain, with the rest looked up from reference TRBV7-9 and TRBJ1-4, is DTGVSQNPRHKITKRGQNVTFRCDPISEHNRLYWYRQTLGQGPEFLTYFQNEAQLEKSRLLSDRFSAERPKGSFSTLEIQRTEQGDSAMYLCASSSPGTGQGGKLFFGSGTQLSVL.

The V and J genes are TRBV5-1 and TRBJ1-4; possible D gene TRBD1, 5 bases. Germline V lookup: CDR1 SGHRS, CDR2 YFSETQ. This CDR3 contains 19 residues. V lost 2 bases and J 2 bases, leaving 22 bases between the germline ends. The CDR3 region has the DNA TGCGCCAGCAGCTTAGAGGGACTCTTGGGGGGACTGACTAATGAAAAACTGTTTTTT. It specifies CASSLEGLLGGLTNEKLFF.

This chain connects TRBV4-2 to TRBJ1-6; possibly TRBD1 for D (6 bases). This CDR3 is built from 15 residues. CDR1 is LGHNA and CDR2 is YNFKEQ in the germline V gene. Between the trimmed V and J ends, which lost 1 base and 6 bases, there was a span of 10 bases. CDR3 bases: TGTGCCAGCAGCCAAGTGCAGGGGAGTAATTCACCCCTCCACTTT. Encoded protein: CASSQVQGSNSPLHF.

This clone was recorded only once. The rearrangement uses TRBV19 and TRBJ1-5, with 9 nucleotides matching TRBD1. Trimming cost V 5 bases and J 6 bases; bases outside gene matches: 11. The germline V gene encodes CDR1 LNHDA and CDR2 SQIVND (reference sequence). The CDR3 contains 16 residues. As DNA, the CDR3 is TGTGCCAGTAGTTCTCTGGGACAGGGAGTAAGTCAGCCCCAGCATTTT. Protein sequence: CASSSLGQGVSQPQHF.

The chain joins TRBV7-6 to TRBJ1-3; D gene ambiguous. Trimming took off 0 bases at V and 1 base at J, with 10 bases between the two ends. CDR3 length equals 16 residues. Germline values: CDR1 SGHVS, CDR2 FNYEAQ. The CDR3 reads CASSLAVRSSGNTIYF. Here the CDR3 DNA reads TGTGCCAGCAGCTTAGCGGTCAGGTCATCTGGAAACACCATATATTTT.

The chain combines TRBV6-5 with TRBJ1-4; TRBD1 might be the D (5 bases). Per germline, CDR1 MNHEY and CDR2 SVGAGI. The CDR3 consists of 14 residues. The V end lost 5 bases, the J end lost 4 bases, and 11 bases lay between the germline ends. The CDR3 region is CASSRTTSNEKLFF. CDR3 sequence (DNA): TGTGCCAGCAGTAGGACAACAAGTAATGAAAAACTGTTTTTT.

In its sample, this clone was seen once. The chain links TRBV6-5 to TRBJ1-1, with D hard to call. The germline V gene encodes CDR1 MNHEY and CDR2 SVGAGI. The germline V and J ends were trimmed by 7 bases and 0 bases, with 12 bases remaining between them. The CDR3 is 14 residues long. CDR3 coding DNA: TGTGCCAGCATCTTAACGCGGATGAACACTGAAGCTTTCTTT. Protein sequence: CASILTRMNTEAFF.

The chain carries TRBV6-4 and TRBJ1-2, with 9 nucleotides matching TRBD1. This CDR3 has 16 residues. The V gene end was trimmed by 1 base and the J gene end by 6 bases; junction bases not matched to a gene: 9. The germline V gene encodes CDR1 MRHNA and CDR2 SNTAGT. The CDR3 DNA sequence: TGTGCCAGCAGTGACTATACAGGGGGCGGCATGCATGGCTACACCTTC. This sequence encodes CASSDYTGGGMHGYTF.

The CDR3 sequence: CASSLSTRTDTQYF. CDR3 nucleotides: TGTGCCAGCAGTCTCTCGACTCGCACAGATACGCAGTATTTT. The chain recombines TRBV28 with TRBJ2-3, with D uncertain. This CDR3 spans 14 amino acids. Germline loops: CDR1 MDHEN, CDR2 SYDVKM. Trimming removed 5 bases at V and 1 base at J, with 10 bases between.

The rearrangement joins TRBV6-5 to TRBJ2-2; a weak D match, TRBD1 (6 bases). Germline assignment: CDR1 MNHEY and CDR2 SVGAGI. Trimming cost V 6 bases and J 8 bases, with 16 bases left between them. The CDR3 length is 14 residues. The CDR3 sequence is CASSQQGPSGELFF. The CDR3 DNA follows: TGTGCCAGCAGCCAACAGGGTCCCTCTGGGGAGCTGTTTTTT.

CDR3 in amino acids: CSVEDSRLANYGYTF. The CDR3 DNA is TGCAGCGTTGAAGATTCAAGGCTAGCTAACTATGGCTACACCTTC. The chain is built from TRBV29-1 and TRBJ1-2; no definite D call. Germline V gene lookup returns CDR1 SQVTM and CDR2 ANQGSEA. Trimming took 0 bases from V and 0 from J, leaving 11 bases between them. This CDR3 contains 15 residues.

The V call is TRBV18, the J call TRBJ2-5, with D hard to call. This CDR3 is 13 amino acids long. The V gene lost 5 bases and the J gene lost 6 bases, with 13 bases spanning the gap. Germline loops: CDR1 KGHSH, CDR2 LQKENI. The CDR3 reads CASSDDTPQTQYF. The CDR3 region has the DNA TGTGCCAGCTCAGACGACACCCCGCAGACCCAGTACTTC.

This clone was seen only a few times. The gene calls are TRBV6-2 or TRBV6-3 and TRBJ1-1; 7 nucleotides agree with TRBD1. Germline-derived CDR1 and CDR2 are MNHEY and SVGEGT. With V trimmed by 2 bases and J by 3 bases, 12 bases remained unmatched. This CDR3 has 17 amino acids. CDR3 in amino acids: CASSYHPTGKIDTEAFF. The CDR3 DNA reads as TGTGCCAGCAGTTACCACCCGACAGGGAAGATTGACACTGAAGCTTTCTTT.

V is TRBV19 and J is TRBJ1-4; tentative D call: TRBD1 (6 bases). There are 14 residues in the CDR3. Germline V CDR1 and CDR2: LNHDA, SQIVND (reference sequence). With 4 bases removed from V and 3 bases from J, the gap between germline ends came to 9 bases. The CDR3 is CASSTAGANEKLFF. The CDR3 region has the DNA TGTGCCAGTAGTACGGCAGGGGCTAATGAAAAACTGTTTTTT.

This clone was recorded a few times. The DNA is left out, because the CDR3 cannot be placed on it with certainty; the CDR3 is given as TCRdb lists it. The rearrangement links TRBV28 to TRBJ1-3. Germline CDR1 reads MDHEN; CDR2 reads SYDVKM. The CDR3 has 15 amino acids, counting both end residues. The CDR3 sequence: CASSILGLTGNTIYF.

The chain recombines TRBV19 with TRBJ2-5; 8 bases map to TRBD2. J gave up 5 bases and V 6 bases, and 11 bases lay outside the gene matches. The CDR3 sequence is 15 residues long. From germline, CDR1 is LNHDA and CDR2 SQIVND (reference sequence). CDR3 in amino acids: CASRRSGLDSETQYF. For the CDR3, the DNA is TGTGCCAGTAGACGATCGGGACTAGATTCCGAGACCCAGTACTTC.

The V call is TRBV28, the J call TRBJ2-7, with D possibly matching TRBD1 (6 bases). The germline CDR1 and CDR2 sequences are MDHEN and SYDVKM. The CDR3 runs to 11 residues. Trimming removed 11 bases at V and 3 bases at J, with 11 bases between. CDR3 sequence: CAWGQSYEQYF. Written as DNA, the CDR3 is TGTGCCTGGGGGCAGAGCTACGAGCAGTACTTC. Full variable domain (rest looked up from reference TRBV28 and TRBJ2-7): DVKVTQSSRYLVKRTGEKVFLECVQDMDHENMFWYRQDPGLGLRLIYFSYDVKMKEKGDIPEGYSVSREKKERFSLILESASTNQTSMYLCAWGQSYEQYFGPGTRLTVT.

Here the CDR3 reads CASNPPGSTEAFF. The CDR3 region has the DNA TGCGCCAGCAATCCCCCTGGGAGCACTGAAGCTTTCTTT. This rearrangement joins TRBV23-1 to TRBJ1-1, with D hard to call. TRBV23-1 is flagged as an ORF with uncertain function. V was clipped by 7 bases and J by 4 bases, with 13 bases between them. The CDR3 spans 13 residues.

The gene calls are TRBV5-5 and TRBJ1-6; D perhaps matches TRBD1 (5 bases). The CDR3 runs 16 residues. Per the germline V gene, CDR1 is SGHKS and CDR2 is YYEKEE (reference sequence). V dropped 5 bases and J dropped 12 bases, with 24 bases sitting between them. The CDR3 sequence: CASSPSLGGGGIPLHF. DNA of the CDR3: TGTGCCAGCAGTCCTTCGTTGGGGGGAGGAGGTATACCCCTCCACTTT.

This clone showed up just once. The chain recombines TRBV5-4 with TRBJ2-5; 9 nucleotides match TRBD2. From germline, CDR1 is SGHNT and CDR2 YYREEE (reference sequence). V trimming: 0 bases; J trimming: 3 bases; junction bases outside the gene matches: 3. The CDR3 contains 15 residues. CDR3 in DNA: TGTGCCAGCAGCTTGGCTAGCGGGGACGAAGAGACCCAGTACTTC. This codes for CASSLASGDEETQYF.

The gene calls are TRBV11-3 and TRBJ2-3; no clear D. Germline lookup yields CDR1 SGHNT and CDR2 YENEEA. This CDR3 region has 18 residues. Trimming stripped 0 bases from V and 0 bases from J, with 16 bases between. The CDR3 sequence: CASSLDTTERGSTDTQYF. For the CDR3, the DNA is TGTGCCAGCAGCTTAGACACCACCGAGCGTGGGAGCACAGATACGCAGTATTTT.

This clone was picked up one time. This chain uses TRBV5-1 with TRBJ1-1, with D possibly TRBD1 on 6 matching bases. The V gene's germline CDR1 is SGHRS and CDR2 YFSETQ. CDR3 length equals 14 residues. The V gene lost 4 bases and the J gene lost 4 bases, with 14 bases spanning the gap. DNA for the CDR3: TGCGCCAGCAGCCAGGGACATGGGAGCACTGAAGCTTTCTTT. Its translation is CASSQGHGSTEAFF.

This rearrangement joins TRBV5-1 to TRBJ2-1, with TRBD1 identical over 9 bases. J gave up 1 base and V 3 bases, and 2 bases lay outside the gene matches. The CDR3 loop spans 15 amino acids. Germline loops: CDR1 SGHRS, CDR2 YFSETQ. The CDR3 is CASSSGTGSYNEQFF. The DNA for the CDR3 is TGCGCCAGCAGCTCCGGGACAGGGTCCTACAATGAGCAGTTCTTC.